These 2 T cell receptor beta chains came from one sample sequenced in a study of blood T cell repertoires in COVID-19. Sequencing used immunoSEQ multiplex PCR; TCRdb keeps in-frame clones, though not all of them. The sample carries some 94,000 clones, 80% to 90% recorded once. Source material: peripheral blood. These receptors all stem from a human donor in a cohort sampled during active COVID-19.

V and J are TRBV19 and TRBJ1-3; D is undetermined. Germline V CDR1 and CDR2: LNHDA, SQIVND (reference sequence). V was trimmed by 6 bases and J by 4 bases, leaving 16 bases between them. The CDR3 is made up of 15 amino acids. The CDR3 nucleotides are TGTGCCAGTAGGGTTCTCGCGGCAGAAGGAAACACCATATATTTT. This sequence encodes CASRVLAAEGNTIYF.

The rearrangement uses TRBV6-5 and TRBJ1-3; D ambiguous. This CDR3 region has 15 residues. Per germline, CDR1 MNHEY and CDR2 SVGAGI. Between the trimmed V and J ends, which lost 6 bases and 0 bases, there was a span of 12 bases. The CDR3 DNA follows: TGTGCCAGCAGCCTGAGTTTTCACTCTGGAAACACCATATATTTT. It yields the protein CASSLSFHSGNTIYF.